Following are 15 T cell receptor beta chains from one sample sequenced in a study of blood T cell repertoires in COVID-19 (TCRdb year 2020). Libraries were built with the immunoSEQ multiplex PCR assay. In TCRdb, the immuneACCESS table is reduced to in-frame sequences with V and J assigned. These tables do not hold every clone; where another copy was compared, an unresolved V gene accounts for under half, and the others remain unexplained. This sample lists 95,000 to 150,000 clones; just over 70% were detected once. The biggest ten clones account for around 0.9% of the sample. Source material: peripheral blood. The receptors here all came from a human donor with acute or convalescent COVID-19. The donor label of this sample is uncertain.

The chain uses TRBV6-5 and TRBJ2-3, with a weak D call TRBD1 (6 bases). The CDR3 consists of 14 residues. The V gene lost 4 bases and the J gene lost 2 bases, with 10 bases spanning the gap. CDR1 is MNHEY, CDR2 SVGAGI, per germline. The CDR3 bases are TGTGCCAGCAGTTTCCAGGGGCCCACAGATACGCAGTATTTT. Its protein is CASSFQGPTDTQYF.

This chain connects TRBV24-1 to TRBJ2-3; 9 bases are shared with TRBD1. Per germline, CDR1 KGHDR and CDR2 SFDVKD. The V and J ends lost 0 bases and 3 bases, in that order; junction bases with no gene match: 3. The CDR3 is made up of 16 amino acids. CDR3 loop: CATSDLLGTGTDTQYF. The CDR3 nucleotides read TGTGCCACCAGTGATTTGCTGGGGACAGGGACAGATACGCAGTATTTT.

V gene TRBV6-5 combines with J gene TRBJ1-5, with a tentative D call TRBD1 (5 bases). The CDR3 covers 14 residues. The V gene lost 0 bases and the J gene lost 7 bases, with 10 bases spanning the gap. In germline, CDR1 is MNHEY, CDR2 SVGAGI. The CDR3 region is CASSYSGAGQPQHF. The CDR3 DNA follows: TGTGCCAGCAGTTACTCTGGGGCCGGGCAGCCCCAGCATTTT.

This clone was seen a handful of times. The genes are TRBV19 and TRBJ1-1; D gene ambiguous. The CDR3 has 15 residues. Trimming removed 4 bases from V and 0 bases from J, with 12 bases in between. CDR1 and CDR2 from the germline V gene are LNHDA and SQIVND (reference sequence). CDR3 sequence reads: CASSKDRSLNTEAFF. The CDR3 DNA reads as TGTGCCAGTAGTAAGGATCGGAGCCTGAACACTGAAGCTTTCTTT.

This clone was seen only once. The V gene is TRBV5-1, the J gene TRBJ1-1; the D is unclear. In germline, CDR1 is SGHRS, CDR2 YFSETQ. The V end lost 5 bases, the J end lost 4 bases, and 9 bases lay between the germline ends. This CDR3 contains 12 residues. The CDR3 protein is CASSEIGTEAFF. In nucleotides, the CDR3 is TGCGCCAGCAGTGAGATTGGCACTGAAGCTTTCTTT.

Here the CDR3 reads CASSFVAGTDTQYF. The CDR3 DNA reads TGTGCCAGCAGTTTTGTCGCGGGGACAGATACGCAGTATTTT. The genes are TRBV28 and TRBJ2-3; TRBD2 might be the D (6 bases). CDR3 length equals 14 residues. The germline V gene encodes CDR1 MDHEN and CDR2 SYDVKM. V dropped 3 bases and J dropped 3 bases, with 10 bases sitting between them.

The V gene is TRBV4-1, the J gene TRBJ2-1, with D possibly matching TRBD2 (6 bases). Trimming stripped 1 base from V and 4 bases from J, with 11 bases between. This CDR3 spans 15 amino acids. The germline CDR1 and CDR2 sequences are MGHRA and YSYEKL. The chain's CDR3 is CASSQGRGRYNEQFF. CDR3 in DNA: TGCGCCAGCAGCCAAGGTAGAGGGAGGTACAATGAGCAGTTCTTC.

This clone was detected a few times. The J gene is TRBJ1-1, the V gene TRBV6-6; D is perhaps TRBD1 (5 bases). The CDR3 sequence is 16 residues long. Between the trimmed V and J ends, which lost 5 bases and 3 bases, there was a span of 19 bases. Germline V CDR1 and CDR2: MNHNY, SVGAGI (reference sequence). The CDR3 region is CASSSQQLGHDTEAFF. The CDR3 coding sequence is TGTGCCAGCAGTAGCCAACAGCTAGGACACGACACTGAAGCTTTCTTT.

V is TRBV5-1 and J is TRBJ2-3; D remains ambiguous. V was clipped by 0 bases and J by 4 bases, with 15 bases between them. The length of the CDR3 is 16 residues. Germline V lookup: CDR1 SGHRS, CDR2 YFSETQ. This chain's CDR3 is CASSLEPRELADTQYF. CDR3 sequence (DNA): TGCGCCAGCAGCTTGGAACCTCGCGAGTTGGCAGATACGCAGTATTTT.

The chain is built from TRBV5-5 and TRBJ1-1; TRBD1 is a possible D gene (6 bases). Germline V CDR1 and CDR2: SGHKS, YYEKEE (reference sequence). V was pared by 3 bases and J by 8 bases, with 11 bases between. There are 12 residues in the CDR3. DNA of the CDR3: TGTGCCAGCAGCTCGTGGACAGCAGAAGCTTTCTTT. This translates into CASSSWTAEAFF.

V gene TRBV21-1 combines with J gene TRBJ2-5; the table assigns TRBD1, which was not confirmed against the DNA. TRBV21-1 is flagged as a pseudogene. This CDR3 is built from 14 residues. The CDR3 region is CASSKEQAQETQYF. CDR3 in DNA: TGTGCCAGCAGCAAAGAACAGGCCCAAGAGACCCAGTACTTC.

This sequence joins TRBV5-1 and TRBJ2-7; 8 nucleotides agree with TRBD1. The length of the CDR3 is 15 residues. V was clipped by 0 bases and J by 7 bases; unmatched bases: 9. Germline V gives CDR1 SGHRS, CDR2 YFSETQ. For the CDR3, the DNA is TGCGCCAGCAGCTTGGCTGCCGGGACAGGTAGAGAGCAGTACTTC. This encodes CASSLAAGTGREQYF.

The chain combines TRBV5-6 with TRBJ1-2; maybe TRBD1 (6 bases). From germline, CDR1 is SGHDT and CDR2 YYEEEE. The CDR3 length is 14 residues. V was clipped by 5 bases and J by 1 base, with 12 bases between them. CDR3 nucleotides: TGTGCCAGCAGTTCGGGACAAATTAACTATGGCTACACCTTC. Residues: CASSSGQINYGYTF. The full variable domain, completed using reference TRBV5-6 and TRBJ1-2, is DAGVTQSPTHLIKTRGQQVTLRCSPKSGHDTVSWYQQALGQGPQFIFQYYEEEERQRGNFPDRFSGHQFPNYSSELNVNALLLGDSALYLCASSSGQINYGYTFGSGTRLTVV.

The CDR3 bases are TGCAGCGTAACCCAGGGGGCCAAAAACATTCAGTACTTC. This sequence encodes CSVTQGAKNIQYF. The chain links TRBV29-1 to TRBJ2-4; possible D gene TRBD1, 6 bases. Trimming cost V 6 bases and J 1 base, with 10 bases left between them. CDR1 is SQVTM, CDR2 ANQGSEA, per germline. The CDR3 totals 13 residues.

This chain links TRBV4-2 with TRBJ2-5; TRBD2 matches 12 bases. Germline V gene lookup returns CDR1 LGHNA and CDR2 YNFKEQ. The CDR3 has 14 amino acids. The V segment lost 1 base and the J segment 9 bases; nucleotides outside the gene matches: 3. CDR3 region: CASSQVTSGGPQYF. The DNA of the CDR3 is TGTGCCAGCAGCCAAGTAACTAGCGGGGGGCCCCAGTACTTC.